What follows are 8 T cell receptor beta chains derived from one specimen sequenced in a study of blood T cell repertoires in COVID-19. Generated by immunoSEQ multiplex PCR, the TCRdb table keeps only in-frame clones and is missing some. The repertoire includes about 250,000 clones, 88% of them detected once, and over 1.3% sits in the top ten. Sequenced material: peripheral blood. The source of these receptors is an elderly man with acute or convalescent COVID-19.

This chain connects TRBV10-1 to TRBJ1-5; weak D call: TRBD1 (6 bases). The CDR3 is 15 amino acids. Germline loops: CDR1 WNHNN, CDR2 SYGVQD (reference sequence). Trimming stripped 11 bases from V and 2 bases from J, with 19 bases between. CDR3 sequence (DNA): TGCGCCCCCATTGGGGGGGCGGTCGGCAATCAGCCCCAGCATTTT. Its translation: CAPIGGAVGNQPQHF.

This clone has just one count. This chain joins TRBV28 and TRBJ1-5; D not certain. CDR1 is MDHEN, CDR2 SYDVKM, per germline. The CDR3 is 12 amino acids. Trimming removed 1 base at V and 6 bases at J, with 4 bases between. The CDR3, as DNA: TGTGCCAGCAGTTTATCTCGTCAGCCCCAGCATTTT. This sequence encodes CASSLSRQPQHF.

The chain has TRBV4-3 and TRBJ1-2; 7 nucleotides align to TRBD1. The CDR3 runs to 13 residues. From germline, CDR1 is LGHNA and CDR2 YSLEER. Losses at the gene ends were 1 base for V and 10 bases for J; bases not matched to a gene: 6. The CDR3 region is CASSQGQGVDYTF. The DNA for the CDR3 is TGCGCCAGCAGCCAAGGGCAGGGGGTAGACTACACCTTC.

In this sample, this clone turned up once. CDR3 bases: TGCAGCGTCGGGGGGACCATCCAAGAGACCCAGTACTTC. Translated, it gives CSVGGTIQETQYF. The genes are TRBV29-1 and TRBJ2-5; 7 positions match TRBD2. The length of the CDR3 is 13 residues. Germline values: CDR1 SQVTM, CDR2 ANQGSEA. Germline trimming cut 6 bases from V and 1 base from J; bases unmatched to any gene: 5. The entire variable domain, with the rest obtained from reference TRBV29-1 and TRBJ2-5, is as follows: SAVISQKPSRDICQRGTSLTIQCQVDSQVTMMFWYRQQPGQSLTLIATANQGSEATYESGFVIDKFPISRPNLTFSTLTVSNMSPEDSSIYLCSVGGTIQETQYFGPGTRLLVL.

V usage is TRBV6-2 or TRBV6-3 and J usage is TRBJ1-5; D unclear. CDR3 length: 14 residues. CDR1 is MNHEY and CDR2 is SVGEGT in the germline V gene. Deletions cut 3 bases from V and 4 bases from J, with 10 bases between. This chain's CDR3 is CASSYVRENQPQHF. The CDR3 DNA reads TGTGCCAGCAGTTATGTCCGGGAAAATCAGCCCCAGCATTTT.

The gene calls are TRBV9 and TRBJ1-4, with D maybe TRBD1 (6 bases). CDR3 length: 14 amino acids. Germline V gene lookup returns CDR1 SGDLS and CDR2 YYNGEE. V was clipped by 3 bases and J by 5 bases, with 11 bases between them. DNA for the CDR3: TGTGCCAGCAGCGCGGACAGTAGGAATGAAAAACTGTTTTTT. This sequence encodes CASSADSRNEKLFF.

This clone has just a few counts. The chain employs TRBV4-2 and TRBJ2-1, with 8 nucleotides matching TRBD2. Per the germline V gene, CDR1 is LGHNA and CDR2 is YNFKEQ. V gave up 6 bases and J gave up 9 bases; unmatched junction bases: 10. The CDR3 covers 14 residues. CDR3 loop: CASREYSGNGEQFF. The CDR3 region has the DNA TGTGCCAGCAGGGAGTATAGCGGGAATGGTGAGCAGTTCTTC.

The chain links TRBV12-3 or TRBV12-4 to TRBJ1-2, with D perhaps TRBD1 (6 bases). This CDR3 spans 13 amino acids. V was shortened by 3 bases and J by 4 bases, with 9 bases between the two germline ends. In DNA, the CDR3 is TGTGCCAGCAGTTTCGGACAGAGCTATGGCTACACCTTC. Residues: CASSFGQSYGYTF.